The clone carrying this T cell receptor beta chain appeared a few times. The data stem from a study of spatial heterogeneity in lung cancer. Study-level information: Among detected sequences, beta-chain ones consistently exceeded alpha-chain ones in number.

The time point: blood at routine non-recurrence follow-up after resection. Extraction of whole RNA from tumor, nontumor lung or frozen PBMC preceded unsorted sequencing. TCR cDNA molecules were tagged individually, and each one carried a unique molecular identifier. Each CDR3 protein gets one entry after TCRdb re-called the 5' RACE reads with MiXCR. The data hold approximately 70,000 distinct CDR3 sequences, with 8% to 10% observed a single time. Sequencing was performed on PBMCs, taken at follow-up. The TCR originated in a female donor with early-stage non-small cell lung cancer.

CDR3 protein: CASSSGGNQPQHF. For the CDR3, the DNA is TGTGCCAGCAGCTCGGGGGGCAATCAGCCCCAGCATTTT. This chain joins TRBV7-6 and TRBJ1-5; possibly TRBD1 for D (5 bases). The V gene lost 4 bases and the J gene lost 2 bases, with 6 bases spanning the gap. The CDR3 has 13 residues. Germline CDR1 and CDR2: SGHVS and FNYEAQ.